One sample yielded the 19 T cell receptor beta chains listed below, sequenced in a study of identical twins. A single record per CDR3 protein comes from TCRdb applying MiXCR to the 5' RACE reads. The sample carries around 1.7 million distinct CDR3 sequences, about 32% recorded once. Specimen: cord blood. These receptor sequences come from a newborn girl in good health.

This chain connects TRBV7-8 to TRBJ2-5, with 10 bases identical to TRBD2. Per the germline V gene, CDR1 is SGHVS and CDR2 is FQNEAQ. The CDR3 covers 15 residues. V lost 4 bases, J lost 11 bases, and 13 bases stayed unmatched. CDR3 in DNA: TGTGCCAGCAGCTATAGCGGGAGGTCCGACAATGAGCAGTACTTC. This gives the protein CASSYSGRSDNEQYF.

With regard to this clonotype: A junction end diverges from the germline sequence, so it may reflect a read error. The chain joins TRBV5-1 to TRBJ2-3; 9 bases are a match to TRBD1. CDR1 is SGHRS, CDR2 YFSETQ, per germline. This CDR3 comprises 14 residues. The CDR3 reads CTSSLDRGGDTQYF. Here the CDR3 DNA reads TGCACCAGCAGCTTGGACAGGGGAGGAGATACGCAGTATTTT.

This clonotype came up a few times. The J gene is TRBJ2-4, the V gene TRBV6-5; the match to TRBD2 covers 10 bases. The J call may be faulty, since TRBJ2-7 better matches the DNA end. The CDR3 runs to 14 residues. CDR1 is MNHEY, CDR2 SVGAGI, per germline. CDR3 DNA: TGTGCCAGCGGAATGGGGCTAGCGGGAGACGAGCAGTACTTC. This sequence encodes CASGMGLAGDEQYF.

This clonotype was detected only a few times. The CDR3 DNA is TGTGCCAGCAGCCTATACCCTGGACGAATCTCCTACGAGCAGTACTTC. It codes for CASSLYPGRISYEQYF. The V gene is TRBV7-9, the J gene TRBJ2-5; D remains unclear. The DNA end favors TRBJ2-7, so the J call may be wrong. Per germline, CDR1 SEHNR and CDR2 FQNEAQ (reference sequence). The CDR3 extends over 16 amino acids.

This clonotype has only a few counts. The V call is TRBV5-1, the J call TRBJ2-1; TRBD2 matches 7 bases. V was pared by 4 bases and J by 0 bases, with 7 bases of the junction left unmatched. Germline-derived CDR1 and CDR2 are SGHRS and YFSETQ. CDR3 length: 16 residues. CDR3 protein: CASSPSGASSYNEQFF. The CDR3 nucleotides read TGCGCCAGCAGCCCCAGCGGGGCCAGCTCCTACAATGAGCAGTTCTTC.

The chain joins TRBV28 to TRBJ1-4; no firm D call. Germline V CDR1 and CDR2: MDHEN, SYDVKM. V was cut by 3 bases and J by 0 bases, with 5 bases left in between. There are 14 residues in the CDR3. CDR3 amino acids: CASSFLPTNEKLFF. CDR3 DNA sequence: TGTGCCAGCAGTTTCCTGCCAACTAATGAAAAACTGTTTTTT.

The CDR3 nucleotides read TGTGCCAGCAGCTTAAGCGACAGGGGGAGTTCACCCCTCCACTTT. Translating it yields CASSLSDRGSSPLHF. The V and J genes are TRBV7-9 and TRBJ1-6; 9 bases are shared with TRBD1. V shed 2 bases, J shed 9 bases, and the junction held 5 bases outside the gene matches. Germline assignment: CDR1 SEHNR and CDR2 FQNEAQ (reference sequence). The CDR3 is 15 amino acids.

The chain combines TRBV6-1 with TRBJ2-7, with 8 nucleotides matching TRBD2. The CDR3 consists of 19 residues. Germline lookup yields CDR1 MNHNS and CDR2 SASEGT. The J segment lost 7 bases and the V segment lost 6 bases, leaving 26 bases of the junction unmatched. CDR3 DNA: TGTGCCAGCAGGCCTCTGGGACTAGGGATCCTTCACTCCTACAATGAGCAGTACTTC. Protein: CASRPLGLGILHSYNEQYF.

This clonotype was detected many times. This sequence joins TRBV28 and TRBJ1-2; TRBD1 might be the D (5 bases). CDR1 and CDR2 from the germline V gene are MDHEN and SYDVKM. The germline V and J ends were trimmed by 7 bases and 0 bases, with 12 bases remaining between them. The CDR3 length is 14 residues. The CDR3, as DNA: TGTGCCAGCACCCTTACAGGCCCTAACTATGGCTACACCTTC. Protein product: CASTLTGPNYGYTF.

In nucleotides, the CDR3 is TGCGCCAGCAGCCCCGTTAGCGTTATTGAGCAGTTCTTC. It yields the protein CASSPVSVIEQFF. V usage is TRBV5-1 and J usage is TRBJ2-1, with D perhaps matching TRBD2 (5 bases). CDR3 length: 13 amino acids. Germline lookup yields CDR1 SGHRS and CDR2 YFSETQ. Deletions cut 4 bases from V and 9 bases from J, with 14 bases between.

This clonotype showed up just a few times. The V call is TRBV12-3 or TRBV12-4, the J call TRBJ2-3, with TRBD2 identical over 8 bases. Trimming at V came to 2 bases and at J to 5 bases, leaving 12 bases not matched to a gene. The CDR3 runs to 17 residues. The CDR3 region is CASSLNVGRGVGDTQYF. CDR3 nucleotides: TGTGCCAGCAGTTTAAACGTGGGGCGGGGGGTGGGAGATACGCAGTATTTT.

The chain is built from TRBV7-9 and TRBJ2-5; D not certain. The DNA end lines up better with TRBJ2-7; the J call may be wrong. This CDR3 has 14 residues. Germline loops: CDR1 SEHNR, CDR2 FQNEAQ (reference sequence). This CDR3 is CASSLSGAGDEQYF. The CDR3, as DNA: TGTGCCAGCAGCTTATCGGGTGCCGGAGACGAGCAGTACTTC.

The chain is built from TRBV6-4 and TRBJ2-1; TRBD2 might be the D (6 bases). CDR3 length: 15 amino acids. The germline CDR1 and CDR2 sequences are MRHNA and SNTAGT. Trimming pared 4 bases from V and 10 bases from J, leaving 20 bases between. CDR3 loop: CASSVEGTGSYEQFF. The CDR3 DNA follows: TGTGCCAGCAGTGTGGAGGGGACGGGGTCCTACGAGCAGTTCTTC.

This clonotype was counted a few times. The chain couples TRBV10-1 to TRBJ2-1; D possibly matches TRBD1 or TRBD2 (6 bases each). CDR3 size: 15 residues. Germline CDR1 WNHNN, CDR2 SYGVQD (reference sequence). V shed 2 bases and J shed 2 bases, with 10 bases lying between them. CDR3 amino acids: CASSEIGGPYNEQFF. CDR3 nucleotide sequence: TGCGCCAGCAGTGAGATAGGGGGGCCCTACAATGAGCAGTTCTTC.

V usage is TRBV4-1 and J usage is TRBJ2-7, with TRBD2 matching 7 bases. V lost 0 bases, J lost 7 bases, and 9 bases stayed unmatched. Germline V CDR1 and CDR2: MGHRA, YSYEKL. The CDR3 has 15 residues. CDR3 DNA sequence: TGCGCCAGCAGCCAAGATGGGGACTACTACAATGAGCAGTACTTC. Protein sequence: CASSQDGDYYNEQYF.

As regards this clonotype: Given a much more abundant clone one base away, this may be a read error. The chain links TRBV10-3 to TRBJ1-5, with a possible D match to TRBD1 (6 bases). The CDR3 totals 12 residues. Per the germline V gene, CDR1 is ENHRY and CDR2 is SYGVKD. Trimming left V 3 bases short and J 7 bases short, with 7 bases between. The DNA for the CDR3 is TGTGCCATCAGTGACAGGGGCCAGCCCCAGCATTTT. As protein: CAISDRGQPQHF.

The CDR3 reads CSARPGTTVNTEAFF. Here the CDR3 DNA reads TGCAGTGCTAGGCCTGGGACAACCGTTAACACTGAAGCTTTCTTT. The chain uses TRBV20-1 and TRBJ1-1; D may be TRBD1 (6 bases). This CDR3 has 15 residues. Germline V gene sequence: CDR1 DFQATT, CDR2 SNEGSKA (reference sequence). Trimming removed 3 bases from V and 2 bases from J, with 16 bases in between.

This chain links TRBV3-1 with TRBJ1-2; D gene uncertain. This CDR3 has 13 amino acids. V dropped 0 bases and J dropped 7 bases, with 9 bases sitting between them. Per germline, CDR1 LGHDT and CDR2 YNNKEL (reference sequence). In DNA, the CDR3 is TGTGCCAGCAGCCAAGAGGAGTCGGCTGGCTACACCTTC. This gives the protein CASSQEESAGYTF.

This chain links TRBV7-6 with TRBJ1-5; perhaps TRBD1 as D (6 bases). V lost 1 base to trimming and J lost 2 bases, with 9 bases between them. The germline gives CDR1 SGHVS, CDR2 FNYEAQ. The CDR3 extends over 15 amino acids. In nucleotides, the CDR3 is TGTGCCAGCAGCTTAGTTGACAGGCGCAATCAGCCCCAGCATTTT. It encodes CASSLVDRRNQPQHF.